Listed below are T cell receptor beta chains from one sample, sequenced in a study of blood T cell repertoires in COVID-19. TCRdb's copy holds only in-frame clones and misses some; the assay was immunoSEQ multiplex PCR. The sample shows about 220,000 clones, about 79% of them seen only once. Sequencing used peripheral blood. These receptor sequences come from a man in his forties or fifties with active or convalescent COVID-19. CDR3s include the opening cysteine and the closing phenylalanine or tryptophan. The D gene is left open where the match is weak. Where a row states a size, it is once, few, many or the class of an expanded clone; other rows omit it.

NA TRBJ1-2 TRBV28 NA CASSSGEGDGYTF TGTGCCAGCAGTTCCGGGGAGGGAGACGGCTACACCTTC
NA TRBJ2-1 TRBV5-4 TRBD2 CASSLEVGGPVDEQFF TGTGCCAGCAGCTTGGAGGTGGGAGGGCCTGTAGATGAGCAGTTCTTC
NA TRBJ1-2 TRBV18 TRBD1 CASSPVRGLNYGYTF TGTGCCAGCTCACCAGTCAGGGGGCTCAACTATGGCTACACCTTC
NA TRBJ1-4 TRBV19 NA CASSPPISSRGEKLFF TGTGCCAGTAGCCCCCCAATCTCCTCTAGGGGTGAAAAACTGTTTTTT
NA TRBJ1-2 TRBV28 NA CASSFPGGLDYGYTF TGTGCCAGCAGTTTCCCCGGGGGGTTGGACTATGGCTACACCTTC
NA TRBJ1-4 TRBV28 TRBD1 CASSLRDRPATNEKLFF TGTGCCAGCAGTCTCCGGGACAGGCCTGCAACTAATGAAAAACTGTTTTTT
NA TRBJ2-7 TRBV5-1 TRBD2 CASSLLTSGVYEQYF TGCGCCAGCAGCTTGTTAACTAGCGGGGTCTACGAGCAGTACTTC
NA TRBJ2-5 TRBV7-2 TRBD1 CASSPRTGETQYF TGTGCCAGCAGCCCCCGGACAGGGGAGACCCAGTACTTC
NA TRBJ1-2 TRBV2 TRBD1 CASSTRQGAGYTF TGTGCCAGCAGTACGAGACAGGGGGCTGGCTACACCTTC
NA TRBJ2-2 TRBV7-9 TRBD1 CASSRGTGVTGELFF TGTGCCAGCAGCCGAGGGACAGGGGTAACCGGGGAGCTGTTTTTT
few TRBJ2-5 TRBV7-9 NA CASSLGRTNQETQYF TGTGCCAGCAGCTTAGGACGGACTAACCAAGAGACCCAGTACTTC
NA TRBJ2-5 TRBV19 NA CASSIGAGGQETQYF TGTGCCAGTAGTATCGGGGCAGGGGGGCAAGAGACCCAGTACTTC
NA TRBJ1-5 TRBV4-1 TRBD1 CASSDRDSPFYQPQHF TGCGCCAGCAGCGACCGGGACAGCCCCTTCTATCAGCCCCAGCATTTT
NA TRBJ2-6 TRBV14 NA CASSQRVGANVLTF TGTGCCAGCAGCCAGAGGGTCGGGGCCAACGTCCTGACTTTC
NA TRBJ1-1 TRBV5-6 NA CATSTVGGSMNTEAFF TGTGCCACCTCAACCGTAGGGGGTTCCATGAACACTGAAGCTTTCTTT
NA TRBJ2-5 TRBV24-1 TRBD2 CATSDTRLAGETQYF TGTGCCACCAGTGACACTCGACTAGCGGGAGAGACCCAGTACTTC
NA TRBJ2-1 TRBV11-3 NA CASSPQGGAYNEQFF TGTGCCAGCAGCCCGCAAGGGGGGGCCTACAATGAGCAGTTCTTC
NA TRBJ2-5 TRBV6-1 TRBD1 CASSESQGAQETQYF TGTGCCAGCAGTGAGTCCCAGGGGGCGCAAGAGACCCAGTACTTC
NA TRBJ1-1 TRBV10-3 NA CAISESPGFDTEAFF TGTGCCATCAGTGAGTCCCCAGGGTTCGACACTGAAGCTTTCTTT
NA TRBJ1-3 TRBV30 NA CAWSLGFGGNTIYF TGTGCCTGGAGTCTGGGTTTCGGGGGAAACACCATATATTTT
once TRBJ2-5 TRBV7-9 TRBD1 CASSPNTGVLVETQYF TGTGCCAGCAGCCCGAACACAGGGGTTTTAGTTGAGACCCAGTACTTC
NA TRBJ2-7 TRBV18 TRBD2 CASSPRSGLAGGKQYF TGTGCCAGCTCACCGAGGTCCGGGCTAGCGGGAGGGAAGCAGTACTTC
NA TRBJ1-6 TRBV6-1 NA CASSEASEGSNSPLHF TGTGCCAGCAGTGAAGCATCGGAGGGGAGTAATTCACCCCTCCACTTT
NA TRBJ2-1 TRBV9 TRBD1 CARPTGTDYNEQFF TGTGCCAGGCCGACCGGGACAGATTACAATGAGCAGTTCTTC
NA TRBJ2-3 TRBV7-2 TRBD1 CASSPDRARDTQYF TGTGCCAGCAGTCCGGACAGGGCCAGGGATACGCAGTATTTT
NA TRBJ2-3 TRBV12-3/TRBV12-4 NA CASLRGGTDTQYF TGTGCCAGCCTCCGTGGGGGGACAGATACGCAGTATTTT
NA TRBJ2-1 TRBV6-2/TRBV6-3 NA CASSYEDSYLDNEQFF TGTGCCAGCAGTTACGAAGATTCGTACTTGGACAATGAGCAGTTCTTC
NA TRBJ2-5 TRBV6-6 TRBD1 CASTLQGAGTQYF TGTGCCAGCACCTTACAGGGGGCAGGGACCCAGTACTTC
few TRBJ2-3 TRBV18 TRBD2 CASSPGDASGEHTQYF TGTGCCAGCTCCCCGGGTGATGCTAGCGGGGAACATACGCAGTATTTT
NA TRBJ2-1 TRBV10-3 TRBD2 CAITRTSGSGDEQFF TGTGCCATCACAAGGACTAGCGGGAGCGGCGATGAGCAGTTCTTC
NA TRBJ2-5 TRBV2 TRBD2 CASLRLVGRAGETQYF TGTGCCAGCCTCCGGTTGGTCGGGAGGGCCGGAGAGACCCAGTACTTC
NA TRBJ2-7 TRBV5-6 NA CASSLRGYYEVQYF TGTGCCAGCAGCTTGCGGGGTTACTACGAAGTGCAGTACTTC